The 15 T cell receptor beta chains below come from one sample, sequenced in a study of OX40 agonist ivuxolimab in advanced cancers. Assay: immunoSEQ multiplex PCR; the TCRdb copy retains only in-frame clones and omits some. The sample shows tens of thousands of clones, approximately 91% of them seen only once. The sample consisted of CD4+ or CD8+ T cells sorted from blood, taken in a trial of the OX40 agonist ivuxolimab. The source of these receptors is an adult with an advanced solid tumor such as melanoma, head and neck, liver or kidney cancer.

The rearrangement links TRBV4-1 to TRBJ1-1; possibly TRBD1 for D (5 bases). In germline, CDR1 is MGHRA, CDR2 YSYEKL. Trimming removed 0 bases at V and 5 bases at J, with 13 bases between. The CDR3 is made up of 15 amino acids. CDR3 nucleotides: TGCGCCAGCAGCCAAGATTCTGCCTGGGGGACTGAAGCTTTCTTT. Amino acid sequence: CASSQDSAWGTEAFF.

The rearrangement uses TRBV4-1 and TRBJ1-4; 9 bases agree with TRBD1. V shed 2 bases and J 7 bases; nucleotides not matched to a gene: 11. The CDR3 covers 17 residues. CDR1 and CDR2 (germline): MGHRA, YSYEKL. This CDR3 is CASSQSWVGTGSEKLFF. The CDR3, as DNA: TGCGCCAGCAGCCAATCGTGGGTCGGGACAGGGTCTGAAAAACTGTTTTTT.

The chain has TRBV27 and TRBJ2-7; TRBD1 matches 8 bases. After removal of 3 bases from V and 6 bases from J, the junction contained 7 bases not matched to a gene. The CDR3 is made up of 14 amino acids. Germline values: CDR1 MNHEY, CDR2 SMNVEV (reference sequence). The CDR3 is CASSFLDRVSEQYF. DNA of the CDR3: TGTGCCAGCAGTTTTCTGGACAGGGTGAGCGAGCAGTACTTC.

This chain joins TRBV7-9 and TRBJ1-4; D might be TRBD1 (5 bases). CDR1 and CDR2 from the germline V gene are SEHNR and FQNEAQ (reference sequence). Between the trimmed V and J ends, which lost 4 bases and 3 bases, there was a span of 21 bases. The CDR3 has 18 amino acids. The DNA of the CDR3 is TGTGCCAGCAGCTGGGGTGAGAACGGACGGGACGCTAATGAAAAACTGTTTTTT. Translating gives CASSWGENGRDANEKLFF.

The chain employs TRBV28 and TRBJ1-1; D unresolved. CDR3 length: 15 amino acids. V lost 3 bases and J 0 bases, leaving 11 bases between the germline ends. Germline V gene sequence: CDR1 MDHEN, CDR2 SYDVKM. CDR3 in amino acids: CASSFSEFMNTEAFF. In DNA form, the CDR3 reads TGTGCCAGCAGTTTTTCGGAGTTTATGAACACTGAAGCTTTCTTT.

V and J are TRBV7-9 and TRBJ2-3; D uncertain. Germline V CDR1 and CDR2: SEHNR, FQNEAQ (reference sequence). Trimming stripped 3 bases from V and 0 bases from J, with 13 bases between. The length of the CDR3 is 16 residues. The CDR3 DNA is TGTGCCAGCAGCTTCAAACTATTAGAGAGCACAGATACGCAGTATTTT. Its translation: CASSFKLLESTDTQYF.

This chain links TRBV2 with TRBJ2-1; 7 bases match TRBD2. Germline trimming cut 7 bases from V and 4 bases from J; bases unmatched to any gene: 13. The CDR3 is 16 residues long. Germline CDR1 is SNHLY and CDR2 is FYNNEI. The DNA for the CDR3 is TGTGCCAGCAAGGAGTCTAGCGGAAACCTTTACAATGAGCAGTTCTTC. It specifies CASKESSGNLYNEQFF.

The chain uses TRBV27 and TRBJ2-1, with no clear D. The germline gives CDR1 MNHEY, CDR2 SMNVEV (reference sequence). V lost 5 bases and J 4 bases, leaving 9 bases between the germline ends. The CDR3 contains 13 residues. The CDR3 sequence: CASSPSPYNEQFF. The CDR3 bases are TGTGCCAGCAGTCCGTCCCCATACAATGAGCAGTTCTTC.

The chain employs TRBV4-2 and TRBJ1-1, with 7 nucleotides matching TRBD1. This CDR3 contains 15 residues. V trimming: 0 bases; J trimming: 4 bases; junction bases outside the gene matches: 5. CDR1 and CDR2 from the germline V gene are LGHNA and YNFKEQ. Here the CDR3 DNA reads TGTGCCAGCAGCCAAGATTCACCAGGGGGCACTGAAGCTTTCTTT. It translates to CASSQDSPGGTEAFF.

The chain joins TRBV2 to TRBJ2-7, with 7 bases lining up with TRBD1. The germline V gene has CDR1 SNHLY and CDR2 FYNNEI. The CDR3 length is 16 residues. Trimming at V came to 6 bases and at J to 7 bases, leaving 18 bases not matched to a gene. The CDR3, as DNA: TGTGCCAGCAGGGGACCGGGACAGCGCTTATCGGGGGAGCAGTACGTC. Translation: CASRGPGQRLSGEQYV.

The chain has TRBV6-6 and TRBJ2-3, with 7 bases identical to TRBD1. The CDR3 covers 13 residues. The J segment lost 4 bases and the V segment lost 5 bases, leaving 3 bases of the junction unmatched. Per the germline V gene, CDR1 is MNHNY and CDR2 is SVGAGI (reference sequence). The CDR3 bases are TGTGCCAGCAGTAGTACAGGGGCAGATACGCAGTATTTT. Its protein product is CASSSTGADTQYF.

The chain employs TRBV27 and TRBJ2-7, with 11 positions matching TRBD1. CDR3 size: 14 residues. J lost 5 bases, V lost 5 bases, and 5 bases had no gene match. The germline V gene has CDR1 MNHEY and CDR2 SMNVEV (reference sequence). CDR3 DNA: TGTGCCAGCAGTCCCGGGACAGGGGGTAACGAGCAGTACGTC. It specifies CASSPGTGGNEQYV.

V and J are TRBV21-1 and TRBJ2-7; TRBD2 is the table's D call and was not checked against the DNA. TRBV21-1 represents a pseudogene. The CDR3 has 23 residues. For the CDR3, the DNA is TGTGCCAGCAGCAAAGAAAAGGTGCCTGGGTCAACCCCCCAGCGGCCTGAGCTCTACGAGCAGTACTTC. This codes for CASSKEKVPGSTPQRPELYEQYF.

The chain has TRBV10-1 and TRBJ2-1, with 7 bases matching TRBD2. The junction had 4 bases not matched to a gene; V was cut back by 6 bases and J by 2 bases. CDR3 length: 14 residues. Looked up from germline, CDR1 is WNHNN and CDR2 is SYGVQD (reference sequence). CDR3 nucleotide sequence: TGCGCCAGCAGCCCAACTAGCGCCTACAATGAGCAGTTCTTC. Protein sequence: CASSPTSAYNEQFF.

CDR3: CASSGPEYEQYF. The CDR3 DNA sequence: TGTGCCAGCAGCGGACCCGAGTACGAGCAGTACTTC. The chain links TRBV7-2 to TRBJ2-7; D gene unclear. Trimming shortened V by 5 bases and J by 4 bases, and 9 bases separated the two germline ends. In germline, CDR1 is SGHTA, CDR2 FQGNSA. The CDR3 is made up of 12 amino acids. Full variable domain (remainder filled in from reference TRBV7-2 and TRBJ2-7): GAGVSQSPSNKVTEKGKDVELRCDPISGHTALYWYRQSLGQGLEFLIYFQGNSAPDKSGLPSDRFSAERTGGSVSTLTIQRTQQEDSAVYLCASSGPEYEQYFGPGTRLTVT.